This passage covers 9 T cell receptor beta chains from one sample sequenced in a study of cytomegalovirus exposure and HLA in healthy donors. This PCR relied on a set of 60 Vbeta primers and 13 Jbeta primers. Sequenced by immunoSEQ multiplex PCR; TCRdb stores in-frame clones only, minus some. Among tens of thousands of clones, about two thirds were seen once, and the ten largest hold around 7%. Sequences were obtained from PBMCs. The receptors come from a woman aged 45-65 years in good health and CMV-seropositive.

The rearrangement joins TRBV9 to TRBJ1-6; possible D gene TRBD1, 5 bases. The V and J ends lost 2 bases and 5 bases respectively, with 8 bases between them. CDR3 length equals 14 residues. Germline loops: CDR1 SGDLS, CDR2 YYNGEE. The CDR3 region has the DNA TGTGCCAGCAGCGTGTTGACAGATAATTCACCCCTCCACTTT. Protein: CASSVLTDNSPLHF.

The gene calls are TRBV10-3 and TRBJ2-3; tentative D call: TRBD1 (6 bases). Trimming cost V 4 bases and J 0 bases, with 23 bases left between them. This CDR3 comprises 19 residues. Germline CDR1 and CDR2: ENHRY and SYGVKD. The CDR3 sequence: CAISGAGARVGSSTDTQYF. The CDR3 nucleotides read TGTGCCATCAGTGGTGCAGGGGCTCGCGTGGGGTCTAGCACAGATACGCAGTATTTT.

The CDR3 sequence: CASSQPNRQDEKLFF. The CDR3 DNA follows: TGTGCCAGCTCACAACCTAATCGGCAGGATGAAAAACTGTTTTTT. The chain uses TRBV18 and TRBJ1-4; no clear D. The CDR3 length is 15 residues. Trimming took off 4 bases at V and 6 bases at J, with 15 bases between the two ends. Germline V lookup: CDR1 KGHSH, CDR2 LQKENI.

This clone was seen only once. The chain joins TRBV7-2 to TRBJ2-3; D gene unclear. The ends were cut back, 3 bases at V and 2 bases at J, with 3 bases in the middle. This CDR3 is built from 12 residues. Per the germline V gene, CDR1 is SGHTA and CDR2 is FQGNSA. This CDR3 reads CASSFHTDTQYF. DNA for the CDR3: TGTGCCAGCAGCTTCCACACAGATACGCAGTATTTT.

This clone has only a few counts. The J gene is TRBJ2-6, the V gene TRBV27, with 8 bases aligning to TRBD1. The CDR3 consists of 17 residues. The ends lost 3 bases at V and 0 bases at J; junction bases unmatched: 4. Germline V lookup: CDR1 MNHEY, CDR2 SMNVEV (reference sequence). The CDR3 region is CASSFRRGLSGANVLTF. In DNA, the CDR3 is TGTGCCAGCAGTTTCCGCAGGGGGCTCTCTGGGGCCAACGTCCTGACTTTC. The entire variable domain, with the rest obtained from reference TRBV27 and TRBJ2-6, is as follows: EAQVTQNPRYLITVTGKKLTVTCSQNMNHEYMSWYRQDPGLGLRQIYYSMNVEVTDKGDVPEGYKVSRKEKRNFPLILESPSPNQTSLYFCASSFRRGLSGANVLTFGAGSRLTVL.

The sample holds a few counts of this clone. The gene calls are TRBV11-2 and TRBJ1-3; D is unresolved. Trimming removed 1 base from V and 7 bases from J, with 8 bases in between. The CDR3 is 13 residues long. Germline assignment: CDR1 SGHAT and CDR2 FQNNGV. CDR3 nucleotides: TGTGCCAGCAGCTTAGGCGGTCGGAACACCATATATTTT. It codes for CASSLGGRNTIYF. Using reference TRBV11-2 and TRBJ1-3 for the parts outside the CDR3, the full variable domain is EAGVAQSPRYKIIEKRQSVAFWCNPISGHATLYWYQQILGQGPKLLIQFQNNGVVDDSQLPKDRFSAERLKGVDSTLKIQPAKLEDSAVYLCASSLGGRNTIYFGEGSWLTVV.

The gene calls are TRBV2 and TRBJ2-7; 8 bases are a match to TRBD1. V lost 6 bases to trimming and J lost 3 bases; unmatched junction nucleotides: 7. Germline-derived CDR1 and CDR2 are SNHLY and FYNNEI. The CDR3 has 14 amino acids. The CDR3 reads CASRSYRGSYEQYF. CDR3 sequence (DNA): TGTGCCAGCAGATCTTACAGGGGGAGCTACGAGCAGTACTTC.

The CDR3 protein is CASRSGGALNTGELFF. The DNA for the CDR3 is TGTGCCAGCAGGTCCGGGGGGGCGTTAAACACCGGGGAGCTGTTTTTT. The chain joins TRBV11-3 to TRBJ2-2; 8 positions agree with TRBD2. J lost 2 bases, V lost 6 bases, and 8 bases had no gene match. CDR3 size: 16 residues. CDR1 is SGHNT, CDR2 YENEEA, per germline. Drawing the rest from reference TRBV11-3 and TRBJ2-2, the complete variable domain is EAGVVQSPRYKIIEKKQPVAFWCNPISGHNTLYWYLQNLGQGPELLIRYENEEAVDDSQLPKDRFSAERLKGVDSTLKIQPAELGDSAVYLCASRSGGALNTGELFFGEGSRLTVL.

This clone turned up a few times. The chain employs TRBV18 and TRBJ1-5; D is undetermined. CDR3 length equals 15 residues. The V end lost 3 bases, the J end lost 5 bases, and 14 bases lay between the germline ends. Germline assignment: CDR1 KGHSH and CDR2 LQKENI. The CDR3 here is CASSPSGGVDQPQHF. DNA of the CDR3: TGTGCCAGCTCACCTTCGGGAGGTGTCGATCAGCCCCAGCATTTT.